This T cell receptor (beta chain) was found in a study of T cell changes during pregnancy in multiple sclerosis. Some clones are missing from TCRdb's copy, which holds only in-frame ones; the method was immunoSEQ multiplex PCR. The data show 85,000 to 100,000 clones, approximately 92% seen once. The CDR3 totals 15 residues. Deletions cut 8 bases from V and 0 bases from J, with 16 bases between. Germline V gene lookup returns CDR1 ENHRY and CDR2 SYGVKD. This sequence joins TRBV10-3 and TRBJ1-1; D perhaps matches TRBD1 (6 bases). The specimen comprised peripheral blood, sampled after pregnancy. This TCR came from a female donor with multiple sclerosis, enrolled in a pregnancy study. The DNA for the CDR3 is TGTGCCATCCGCCTTCACAGGGATATGAACACTGAAGCTTTCTTT. Protein: CAIRLHRDMNTEAFF.